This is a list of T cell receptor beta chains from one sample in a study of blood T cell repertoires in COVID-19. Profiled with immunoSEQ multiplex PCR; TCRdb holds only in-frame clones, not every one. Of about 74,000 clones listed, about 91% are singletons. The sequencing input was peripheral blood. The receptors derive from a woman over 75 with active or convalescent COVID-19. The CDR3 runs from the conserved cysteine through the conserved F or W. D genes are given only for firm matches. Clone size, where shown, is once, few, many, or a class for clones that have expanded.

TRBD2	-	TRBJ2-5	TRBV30	CAWSVQPGGETQYF	TGTGCCTGGAGTGTACAGCCGGGAGGAGAGACCCAGTACTTC
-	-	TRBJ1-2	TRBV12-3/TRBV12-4	CASKGDEAYGYTF	TGTGCCAGCAAGGGGGACGAGGCCTATGGCTACACCTTC
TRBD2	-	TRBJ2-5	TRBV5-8	CASSLGGLAGLGETQYF	TGTGCCAGCAGCTTGGGAGGACTAGCGGGTTTGGGGGAGACCCAGTACTTC
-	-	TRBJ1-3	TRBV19	CASSQQRDSGNTIYF	TGTGCCAGTAGCCAACAGAGAGACTCTGGAAACACCATATATTTT
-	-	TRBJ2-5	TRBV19	CASSIPGGMQETQYF	TGTGCCAGTAGTATTCCGGGGGGCATGCAAGAGACCCAGTACTTC
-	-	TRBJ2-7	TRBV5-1	CASSFLARPTYEQYF	TGCGCCAGCAGCTTCTTAGCCCGACCTACCTACGAGCAGTACTTC
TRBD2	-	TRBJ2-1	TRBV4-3	CASSQEGLAVSYNEQFF	TGCGCCAGCAGCCAAGAGGGACTAGCGGTCTCCTACAATGAGCAGTTCTTC
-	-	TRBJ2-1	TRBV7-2	CASSLGGGPYNEQFF	TGTGCCAGCAGCTTAGGTGGGGGCCCTTACAATGAGCAGTTCTTC
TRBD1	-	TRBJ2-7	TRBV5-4	CASSPQTGGGEQYF	TGTGCCAGCAGCCCGCAGACAGGGGGCGGCGAGCAGTACTTC
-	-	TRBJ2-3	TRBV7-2	CASSESREADTQYF	TGTGCCAGCAGCGAGTCTCGCGAGGCAGATACGCAGTATTTT
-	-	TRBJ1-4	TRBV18	CASSPTRGGGGEKLFF	TGTGCCAGCTCACCAACTAGAGGCGGGGGTGGAGAAAAACTGTTTTTT
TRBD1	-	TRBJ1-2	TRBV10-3	CAIAPGQGTIYGYTF	TGTGCCATCGCACCCGGACAGGGGACAATCTATGGCTACACCTTC
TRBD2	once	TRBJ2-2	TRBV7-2	CASSFPGLAENTGELFF	TGTGCCAGCAGCTTCCCAGGACTAGCGGAGAACACCGGGGAGCTGTTTTTT
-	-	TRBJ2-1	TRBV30	CAWSVMSGVNEQFF	TGTGCCTGGAGTGTAATGTCGGGAGTGAATGAGCAGTTCTTC
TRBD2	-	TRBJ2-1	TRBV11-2	CASSRLAGVSYNEQFF	TGTGCCAGCAGCCGTTTAGCGGGGGTTTCCTACAATGAGCAGTTCTTC
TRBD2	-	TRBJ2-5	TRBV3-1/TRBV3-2	CASSKWTSGSTETQYF	TGTGCCAGCAGCAAGTGGACTAGCGGGAGTACGGAGACCCAGTACTTC
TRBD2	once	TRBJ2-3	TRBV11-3	CASSTRTRRSDTQYF	TGTGCCAGCAGCACCCGGACTAGGAGGAGTGATACGCAGTATTTT
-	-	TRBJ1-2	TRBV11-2	CASNDPRRLGNGYTF	TGTGCCAGCAATGATCCCCGGAGGCTCGGGAATGGCTACACCTTC
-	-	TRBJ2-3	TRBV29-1	CSVGTSTDTQYF	TGCAGCGTTGGGACTAGCACAGATACGCAGTATTTT
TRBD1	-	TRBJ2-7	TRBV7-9	CASSPGQGFEQYF	TGTGCCAGCAGCCCGGGACAGGGCTTCGAGCAGTACTTC
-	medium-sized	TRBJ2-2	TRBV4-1	CASSQANGGELFF	TGCGCCAGCAGCCAAGCCAACGGCGGGGAGCTGTTTTTT
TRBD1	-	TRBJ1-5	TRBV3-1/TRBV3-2	CASSRATGGNQPQHF	TGTGCCAGCAGCCGAGCGACAGGGGGAAATCAGCCCCAGCATTTT
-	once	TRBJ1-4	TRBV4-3	CASSQYSTNEKLFF	TGCGCCAGCAGCCAGTACAGTACGAATGAAAAACTGTTTTTT
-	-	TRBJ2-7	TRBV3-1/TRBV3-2	CASSRDRLGEQYF	TGTGCCAGCAGCCGAGACAGACTAGGCGAGCAGTACTTC
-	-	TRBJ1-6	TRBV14	CASSQGHSGPLHF	TGTGCCAGCAGCCAGGGACACTCCGGACCCCTCCACTTT
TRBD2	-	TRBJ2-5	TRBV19	CASSIGTSGTRETQYF	TGTGCCAGTAGTATAGGGACTAGCGGGACTAGAGAGACCCAGTACTTC
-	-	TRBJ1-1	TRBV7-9	CASSARDTEAFF	TGTGCCAGCAGCGCGCGAGACACTGAAGCTTTCTTT
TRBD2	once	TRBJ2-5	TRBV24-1	CATSDLSGRVGETQYF	TGTGCCACCAGTGATTTAAGCGGGAGGGTCGGAGAGACCCAGTACTTC
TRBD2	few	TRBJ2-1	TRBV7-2	CASSLGGGSPEQFF	TGTGCCAGCAGCTTAGGGGGGGGGTCTCCTGAGCAGTTCTTC
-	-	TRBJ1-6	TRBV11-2	CASSSGVVDSPLHF	TGTGCCAGCAGCTCGGGGGTAGTGGATTCACCCCTCCACTTT
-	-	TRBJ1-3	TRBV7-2	CASSLAGGDSGNTIYF	TGTGCCAGCAGCTTAGCGGGGGGAGACTCTGGAAACACCATATATTTT
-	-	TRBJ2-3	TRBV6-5	CASSLGESTDTQYF	TGTGCCAGCAGCCTAGGTGAGAGCACAGATACGCAGTATTTT
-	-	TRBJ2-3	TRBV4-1	CASSPESGLGLDTQYF	TGCGCCAGCAGCCCCGAAAGCGGGCTAGGACTAGATACGCAGTATTTT
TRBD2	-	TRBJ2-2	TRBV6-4	CASSAYGGALEDTGELFF	TGTGCCAGCAGTGCATACGGGGGGGCTCTTGAAGACACCGGGGAGCTGTTTTTT
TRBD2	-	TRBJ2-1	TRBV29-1	CSVEERRGLAAYNEQFF	TGCAGCGTTGAAGAGAGGAGAGGGCTAGCGGCCTACAATGAGCAGTTCTTC
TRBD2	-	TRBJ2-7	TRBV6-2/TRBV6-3	CASSSRDYSFEQYF	TGTGCCAGCAGTAGCCGGGACTATTCGTTCGAGCAGTACTTC
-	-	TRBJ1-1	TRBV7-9	CASSSQTRNTEAFF	TGTGCCAGCAGCTCGCAGACAAGAAACACTGAAGCTTTCTTT
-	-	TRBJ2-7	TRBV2	CASLRRAHEQYF	TGTGCCAGCCTACGCAGGGCCCACGAGCAGTACTTC
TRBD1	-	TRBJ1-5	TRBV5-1	CASSLGNRGGNQPQHF	TGCGCCAGCAGCTTAGGAAACAGGGGAGGTAATCAGCCCCAGCATTTT
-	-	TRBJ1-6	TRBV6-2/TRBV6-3	CASSRNPAGNSPLHF	TGTGCCAGCAGTAGGAACCCTGCGGGGAATTCACCCCTCCACTTT
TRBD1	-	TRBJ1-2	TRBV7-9	CASSPRDRGLENYGYTF	TGTGCCAGCAGCCCGCGGGACAGGGGGCTGGAAAACTATGGCTACACCTTC
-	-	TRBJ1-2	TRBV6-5	CASRSWSPDTGGYTF	TGTGCCAGCAGGTCCTGGTCCCCGGACACAGGAGGCTACACCTTC
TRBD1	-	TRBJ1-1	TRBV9	CASSARPDRANTEAFF	TGTGCCAGCAGCGCCCGACCGGACAGGGCGAACACTGAAGCTTTCTTT
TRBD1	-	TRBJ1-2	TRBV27	CASSPSSGQGARGYTF	TGTGCCAGCAGTCCTTCGTCGGGACAGGGGGCCAGGGGCTACACCTTC
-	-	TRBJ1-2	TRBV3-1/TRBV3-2	CASSQDLGRESGYTF	TGTGCCAGCAGCCAAGATCTCGGCAGGGAATCTGGCTACACCTTC
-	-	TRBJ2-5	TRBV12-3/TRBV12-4	CASSRIGTPQYF	TGTGCCAGCAGTCGCATAGGGACACCCCAGTACTTC
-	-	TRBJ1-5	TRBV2	CASSGARRVSQPQHF	TGTGCCAGCAGCGGTGCCAGGAGGGTAAGTCAGCCCCAGCATTTT
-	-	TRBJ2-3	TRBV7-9	CASSLGLRGDTQYF	TGTGCCAGCAGCTTAGGACTAAGAGGAGATACGCAGTATTTT
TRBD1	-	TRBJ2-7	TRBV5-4	CASSLVAGGEYEQYF	TGTGCCAGCAGCTTGGTGGCAGGGGGAGAGTACGAGCAGTACTTC